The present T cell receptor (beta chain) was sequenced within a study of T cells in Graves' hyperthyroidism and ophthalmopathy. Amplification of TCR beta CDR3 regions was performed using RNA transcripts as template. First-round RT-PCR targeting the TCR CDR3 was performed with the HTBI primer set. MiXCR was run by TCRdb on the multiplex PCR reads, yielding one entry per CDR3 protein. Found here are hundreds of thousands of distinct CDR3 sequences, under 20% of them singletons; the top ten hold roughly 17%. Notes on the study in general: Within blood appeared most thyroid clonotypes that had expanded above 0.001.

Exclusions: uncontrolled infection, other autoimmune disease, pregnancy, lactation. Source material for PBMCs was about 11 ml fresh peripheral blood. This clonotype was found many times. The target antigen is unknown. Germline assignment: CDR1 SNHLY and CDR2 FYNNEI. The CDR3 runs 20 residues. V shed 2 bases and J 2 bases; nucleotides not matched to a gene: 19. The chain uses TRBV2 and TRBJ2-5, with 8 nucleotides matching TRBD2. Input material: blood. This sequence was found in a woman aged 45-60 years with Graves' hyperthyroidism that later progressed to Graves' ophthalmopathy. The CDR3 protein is CASSEPGLAGAEALQETQYF. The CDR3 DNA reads TGTGCCAGCAGTGAACCGGGGCTAGCGGGTGCTGAGGCCCTTCAAGAGACCCAGTACTTC.